These 5 T cell receptor beta chains were sequenced from one sample in a study of cytomegalovirus exposure and HLA in healthy donors. PCR primers comprised 60 Vbeta and 13 Jbeta primers. Sequencing was performed with immunoSEQ multiplex PCR; in TCRdb, only in-frame clones are kept and a portion is missing. The sample has around 150,000 clones, almost 80% seen once. Sequenced material: PBMCs. These receptors all come from a male donor in good health and CMV-seronegative.

CDR3 sequence: CSVTRGLDTEAFF. The CDR3 DNA reads as TGCAGCGTTACCAGGGGGCTCGACACTGAAGCTTTCTTT. The chain links TRBV29-1 to TRBJ1-1; 8 bases are a match to TRBD1. V lost 5 bases to trimming and J lost 3 bases; unmatched junction nucleotides: 5. The CDR3 consists of 13 residues. Germline V gives CDR1 SQVTM, CDR2 ANQGSEA.

The rearrangement links TRBV9 to TRBJ2-7, with TRBD2 matching over 11 bases. The germline gives CDR1 SGDLS, CDR2 YYNGEE. This CDR3 region has 15 residues. With V trimmed by 2 bases and J by 2 bases, 3 bases remained unmatched. CDR3 sequence: CASSVGTSGAYEQYF. DNA of the CDR3: TGTGCCAGCAGCGTGGGGACTAGCGGAGCCTACGAGCAGTACTTC.

This chain joins TRBV19 and TRBJ2-5; 9 nucleotides agree with TRBD1. V lost 5 bases, J lost 4 bases, and 8 bases stayed unmatched. CDR3 length equals 15 residues. Germline loops: CDR1 LNHDA, CDR2 SQIVND (reference sequence). The CDR3 sequence: CASSALQGAGETQYF. In DNA, the CDR3 is TGTGCCAGTAGTGCCCTACAGGGGGCGGGAGAGACCCAGTACTTC.

The rearrangement uses TRBV7-6 and TRBJ1-3; maybe TRBD1 (5 bases). Per the germline V gene, CDR1 is SGHVS and CDR2 is FNYEAQ. Trimming shortened V by 5 bases and J by 2 bases, and 16 bases separated the two germline ends. This CDR3 has 16 amino acids. The CDR3 region is CASSSSGARTGNTIYF. The DNA for the CDR3 is TGTGCCAGCAGCAGTAGTGGGGCGCGGACTGGAAACACCATATATTTT.

V and J are TRBV11-2 and TRBJ2-3, with 7 bases matching TRBD1. The J segment lost 0 bases and the V segment lost 7 bases, leaving 7 bases of the junction unmatched. CDR3 length: 15 amino acids. Looked up from germline, CDR1 is SGHAT and CDR2 is FQNNGV. The DNA of the CDR3 is TGTGCCAGCAACCCCGGGACAGCTAGCACAGATACGCAGTATTTT. Encoded protein: CASNPGTASTDTQYF.